Listed below are T cell receptor beta chains from one sample, sequenced in a study of graft-versus-host responses after intestinal transplantation. Clones were sequenced by immunoSEQ multiplex PCR, and TCRdb holds only the in-frame ones, with some missing. The data contain 20,000 to 25,000 clones, around 43% of them seen just once; the ten biggest clones take up under 2%. The sequencing used alloreactive CD8+ T cells from a mixed lymphocyte reaction culture, collected before intestinal transplant. The receptors originated from a human patient who received an intestinal transplant. Each CDR3 is given with its conserved first and last residue. D genes are given only for firm matches. The size field is filled for only some rows; it gives once, few, many or a size class.

d_call,cdr3_length,clone_size,j_call,v_call,cdr3_nt,cdr3_aa
NA,12,NA,TRBJ2-2,TRBV6-5,TGTGCCAGCAGTCAACCTGTGGGGGAGCTGTTTTTT,CASSQPVGELFF
TRBD1,16,few,TRBJ1-2,TRBV28,TGTGCCAGCAGTTCCCCGACAGGGAGTTGGGGCTATGGCTACACCTTC,CASSSPTGSWGYGYTF
NA,11,few,TRBJ2-7,TRBV6-6,TGTGCCAGCAGTTACGCCTACGAGCAGTACTTC,CASSYAYEQYF
NA,15,NA,TRBJ2-5,TRBV7-2,TGTGCCAGCAGCTCGACAGGTGGCGGTTGGGAGACCCAGTACTTC,CASSSTGGGWETQYF
TRBD2,17,NA,TRBJ2-1,TRBV7-2,TGTGCCAGCAGCGGGGGACTAGCGGGAGCCTTATACAATGAGCAGTTCTTC,CASSGGLAGALYNEQFF
NA,13,NA,TRBJ1-1,TRBV25-1,TGTGCCAGCAGACTGTGGGAGTCCACTGAAGCTTTCTTT,CASRLWESTEAFF
TRBD1,14,NA,TRBJ2-7,TRBV6-1,TGTGCCAGCAGTGAAGCCGCAGGGGGCTACGAGCAGTACTTC,CASSEAAGGYEQYF
TRBD1,19,NA,TRBJ1-2,TRBV10-3,TGTGCCATCAGTGAGAGGGGATCCGGGACAGGGGGCATCGGGTATGGCTACACCTTC,CAISERGSGTGGIGYGYTF
NA,13,NA,TRBJ1-1,TRBV6-6,TGTGCCAGCAGTTACTCCGCCAACACTGAAGCTTTCTTT,CASSYSANTEAFF
NA,15,NA,TRBJ2-2,TRBV7-6,TGTGCCAGCAGCTTAGTTTCTGGGCGCACCGGGGAGCTGTTTTTT,CASSLVSGRTGELFF
NA,13,NA,TRBJ1-5,TRBV18,TGTGCCAGCTCACCCGACGGCAATCAGCCCCAGCATTTT,CASSPDGNQPQHF
NA,13,NA,TRBJ1-4,TRBV2,TGTGCCAGCAGGGGCGGCAGGAATGAAAAACTGTTTTTT,CASRGGRNEKLFF
NA,12,NA,TRBJ2-4,TRBV27,TGTGCCAGCGCCCTAGGGGAAAACATTCAGTACTTC,CASALGENIQYF
NA,15,NA,TRBJ2-5,TRBV7-2,TGTGCCAGCAGACGGAGGGGGGAGGGTAAAGAGACCCAGTACTTC,CASRRRGEGKETQYF
NA,13,few,TRBJ1-5,TRBV30,TGTGCCTGGAGTTTCGGGATAAATCAGCCCCAGCATTTT,CAWSFGINQPQHF
NA,13,NA,TRBJ2-7,TRBV6-5,TGTGCCAGCAGTCAAGCCGTACTCTACGAGCAGTACTTC,CASSQAVLYEQYF
TRBD2,16,NA,TRBJ2-5,TRBV5-8,TGTGCCAGCAGCCCGGGTTGGGCCGCCGGGGGGGAGACCCAGTACTTC,CASSPGWAAGGETQYF
NA,15,NA,TRBJ2-7,TRBV6-6,TGTGCCAGCAGTTACTCGATATTATCTTACTACGAGCAGTACTTC,CASSYSILSYYEQYF
NA,15,NA,TRBJ2-7,TRBV9,TGTGCCAGCAGCGTAGTCCGGGCGTTCCCCTACGAGCAGTACTTC,CASSVVRAFPYEQYF
NA,13,NA,TRBJ2-7,TRBV6-5,TGTGCCAGCAGTTACGGGCAGACCTACGAGCAGTACTTC,CASSYGQTYEQYF
NA,14,NA,TRBJ2-3,TRBV6-5,TGTGCCAGCAGTTATCGTCTAGCCGGGGCCACGCAGTATTTT,CASSYRLAGATQYF
NA,14,few,TRBJ2-1,TRBV27,TGTGCCAGCAGTTTGGCGAACTCCTACAATGAGCAGTTCTTC,CASSLANSYNEQFF
TRBD1,16,medium-sized,TRBJ2-7,TRBV6-1,TGTGCCAGCAGTGAAGCGGGGACAGGGGGCTCCTACGAGCAGTACTTC,CASSEAGTGGSYEQYF
TRBD2,16,few,TRBJ2-7,TRBV11-2,TGTGCCAGCAGCTTCGCGACTAGCGGGAGAACCTACGAGCAGTACTTC,CASSFATSGRTYEQYF
NA,12,NA,TRBJ1-1,TRBV29-1,TGCAGCGGGTCGGGGGGAAACACTGAAGCTTTCTTT,CSGSGGNTEAFF
NA,14,NA,TRBJ1-2,TRBV10-3,TGTGCCGTTCACGACGGGGGAGGAGTCGATGGCTACACCTTC,CAVHDGGGVDGYTF
TRBD2,15,NA,TRBJ2-1,TRBV5-1,TGCGCCAGCAGCCCTCTTGGGGCGGGAGGGACTGAGCAGTTCTTC,CASSPLGAGGTEQFF
TRBD2,16,NA,TRBJ2-1,TRBV28,TGTGCCAGCAGTTTGGCTGGACTAGCGGGTCTCAATGAGCAGTTCTTC,CASSLAGLAGLNEQFF
NA,16,NA,TRBJ1-3,TRBV11-1,TGTGCCAGCAGCCTCAACAGGTTACACTCTGGAAACACCATATATTTT,CASSLNRLHSGNTIYF
NA,14,medium-sized,TRBJ2-5,TRBV5-4,TGTGCCAGCAGCTCCGCTGGGGTTCAAGAGACCCAGTACTTC,CASSSAGVQETQYF
TRBD1,13,medium-sized,TRBJ1-2,TRBV6-5,TGTGCCAGCAGTTCCGGGACAGGGGGTGGCTACACCTTC,CASSSGTGGGYTF
NA,18,NA,TRBJ2-7,TRBV11-2,TGTGCCAGCAGCGGAATCGGCGGGAATAGAGAAGTAGCCTACGAGCAGTACTTC,CASSGIGGNREVAYEQYF
TRBD2,15,few,TRBJ2-1,TRBV7-7,TGTGCTAGCAGCTCGGGACTAGCGGGAGGACAGGAGCAGTTCTTC,CASSSGLAGGQEQFF
NA,14,few,TRBJ2-7,TRBV6-5,TGTGCCAGCACCCTTGGGAGCGGCCCCTACGAGCAGTACTTC,CASTLGSGPYEQYF
NA,14,medium-sized,TRBJ1-1,TRBV6-6,TGTGCCAGCAGTTACTCGCTGGGGAACACTGAAGCTTTCTTT,CASSYSLGNTEAFF
NA,18,few,TRBJ2-6,TRBV27,TGTGCCAGCAGTTTCACACGGGTTAGTTCTTCTGGGGCCAACGTCCTGACTTTC,CASSFTRVSSSGANVLTF
NA,15,medium-sized,TRBJ2-7,TRBV6-5,TGTGCCAGCAGTTACTCTAGCGGCCTCTCCTACGAGCAGTACTTC,CASSYSSGLSYEQYF
NA,15,NA,TRBJ2-5,TRBV2,TGTGCCAGCGGAAACCCGGGACTCACCCAAGAGACCCAGTACTTC,CASGNPGLTQETQYF
NA,15,NA,TRBJ1-2,TRBV6-6,TGTGCCAGCAGTTACGGGTTAGCAGGGAGCTATGGCTACACCTTC,CASSYGLAGSYGYTF
NA,14,NA,TRBJ1-4,TRBV2,TGTGCCAGCGCGCGATCTGCAACTAATGAAAAACTGTTTTTT,CASARSATNEKLFF
NA,16,few,TRBJ2-2,TRBV5-1,TGCGCCAGCAGCTTGAGCCCAGGACTCAACACCGGGGAGCTGTTTTTT,CASSLSPGLNTGELFF
NA,14,few,TRBJ2-3,TRBV6-5,TGTGCCAGCAGTGAAGACTGGAGATCAGATACGCAGTATTTT,CASSEDWRSDTQYF
TRBD2,16,NA,TRBJ2-7,TRBV27,TGTGCCAGCAGTTTAGAGGGGACTAGCGGGTCCTACGAGCAGTACTTC,CASSLEGTSGSYEQYF
NA,16,few,TRBJ2-3,TRBV14,TGTGCCAGCAGCCAAGAGGTTGGGTACCGCACAGATACGCAGTATTTT,CASSQEVGYRTDTQYF
NA,13,few,TRBJ1-5,TRBV10-1,TGCGCCAGCAGTGAGGGAAGCAATCAGCCCCAGCATTTT,CASSEGSNQPQHF
NA,12,few,TRBJ2-7,TRBV11-3,TGTGCCAGCAGCTTACAAGGCGGCGAGCAGTACTTC,CASSLQGGEQYF